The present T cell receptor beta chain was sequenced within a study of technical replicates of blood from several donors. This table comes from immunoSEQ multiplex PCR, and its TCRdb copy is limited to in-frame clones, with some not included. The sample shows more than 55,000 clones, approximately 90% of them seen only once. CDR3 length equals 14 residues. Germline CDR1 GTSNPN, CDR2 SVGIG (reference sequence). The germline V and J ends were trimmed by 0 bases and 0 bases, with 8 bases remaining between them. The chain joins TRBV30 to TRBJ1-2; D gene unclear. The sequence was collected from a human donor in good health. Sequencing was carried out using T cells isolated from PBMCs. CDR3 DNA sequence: TGTGCCTGGAGTGTACTAGGACCTAACTATGGCTACACCTTC. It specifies CAWSVLGPNYGYTF. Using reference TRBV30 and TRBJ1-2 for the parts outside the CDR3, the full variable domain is SQTIHQWPATLVQPVGSPLSLECTVEGTSNPNLYWYRQAAGRGLQLLFYSVGIGQISSEVPQNLSASRPQDRQFILSSKKLLLSDSGFYLCAWSVLGPNYGYTFGSGTRLTVV.